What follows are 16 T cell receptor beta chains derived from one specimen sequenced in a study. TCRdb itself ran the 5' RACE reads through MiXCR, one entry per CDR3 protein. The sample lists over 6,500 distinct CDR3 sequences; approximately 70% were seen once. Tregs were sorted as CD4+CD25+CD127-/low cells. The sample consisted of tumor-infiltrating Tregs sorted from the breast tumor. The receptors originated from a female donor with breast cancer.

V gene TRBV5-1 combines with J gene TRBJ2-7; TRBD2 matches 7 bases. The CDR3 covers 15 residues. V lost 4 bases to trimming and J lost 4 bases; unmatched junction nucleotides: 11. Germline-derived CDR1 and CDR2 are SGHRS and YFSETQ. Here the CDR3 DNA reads TGCGCCAGCAGCCCTTCTAGCGGATTCGAATACGAGCAGTACTTC. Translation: CASSPSSGFEYEQYF.

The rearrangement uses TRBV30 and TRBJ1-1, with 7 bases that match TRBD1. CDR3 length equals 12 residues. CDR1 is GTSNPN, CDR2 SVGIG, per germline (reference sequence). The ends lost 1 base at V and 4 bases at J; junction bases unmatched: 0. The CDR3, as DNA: TGTGCCTGGAGTGGACAGGGCACTGAAGCTTTCTTT. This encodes CAWSGQGTEAFF.

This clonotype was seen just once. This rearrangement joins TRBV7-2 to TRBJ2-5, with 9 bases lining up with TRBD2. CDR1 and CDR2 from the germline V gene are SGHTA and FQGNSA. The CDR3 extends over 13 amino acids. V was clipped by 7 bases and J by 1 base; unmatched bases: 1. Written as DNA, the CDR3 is TGTGCCAGCAAAGCGGGGGGCCAAGAGACCCAGTACTTC. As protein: CASKAGGQETQYF.

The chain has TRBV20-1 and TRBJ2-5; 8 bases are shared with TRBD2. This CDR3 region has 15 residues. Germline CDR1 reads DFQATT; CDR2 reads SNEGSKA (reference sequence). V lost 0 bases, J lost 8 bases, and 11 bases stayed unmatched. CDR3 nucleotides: TGCAGTGCTAGAGATGGGTTCCGAGCGGGGGAAACCCAGTACTTC. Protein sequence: CSARDGFRAGETQYF.

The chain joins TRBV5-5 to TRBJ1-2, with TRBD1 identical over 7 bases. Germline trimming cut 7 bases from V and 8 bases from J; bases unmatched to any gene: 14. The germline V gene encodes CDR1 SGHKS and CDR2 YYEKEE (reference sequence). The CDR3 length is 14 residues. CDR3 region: CASGSGTDAAGYTF. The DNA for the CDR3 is TGTGCCAGCGGCTCCGGGACAGACGCCGCCGGCTACACCTTC.

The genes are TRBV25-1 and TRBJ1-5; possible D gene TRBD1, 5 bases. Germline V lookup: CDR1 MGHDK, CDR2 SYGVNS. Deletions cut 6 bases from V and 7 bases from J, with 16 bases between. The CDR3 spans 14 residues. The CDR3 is CASRGDGPWQPQHF. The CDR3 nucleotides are TGTGCCAGCAGAGGGGACGGCCCATGGCAGCCCCAGCATTTT.

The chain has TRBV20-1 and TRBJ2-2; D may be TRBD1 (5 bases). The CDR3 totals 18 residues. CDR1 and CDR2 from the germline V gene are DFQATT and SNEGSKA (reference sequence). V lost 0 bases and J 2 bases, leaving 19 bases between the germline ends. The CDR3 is CSARDLIRQGGNTGELFF. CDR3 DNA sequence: TGCAGTGCTAGAGATCTCATCCGCCAGGGCGGTAACACCGGGGAGCTGTTTTTT.

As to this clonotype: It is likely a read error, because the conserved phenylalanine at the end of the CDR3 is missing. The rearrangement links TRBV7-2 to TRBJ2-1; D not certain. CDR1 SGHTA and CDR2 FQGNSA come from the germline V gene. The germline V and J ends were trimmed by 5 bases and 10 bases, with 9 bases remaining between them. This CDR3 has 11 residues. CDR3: CASSPIQEQFY. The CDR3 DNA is TGTGCCAGCAGCCCCATCCAGGAGCAGTTCTAC.

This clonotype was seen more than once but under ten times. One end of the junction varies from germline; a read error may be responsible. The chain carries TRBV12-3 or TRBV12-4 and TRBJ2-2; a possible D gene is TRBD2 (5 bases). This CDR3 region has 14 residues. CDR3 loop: CASKPGTNTGELFF. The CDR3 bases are TGTGCCAGCAAGCCGGGAACGAACACTGGGGAGCTGTTTTTT.

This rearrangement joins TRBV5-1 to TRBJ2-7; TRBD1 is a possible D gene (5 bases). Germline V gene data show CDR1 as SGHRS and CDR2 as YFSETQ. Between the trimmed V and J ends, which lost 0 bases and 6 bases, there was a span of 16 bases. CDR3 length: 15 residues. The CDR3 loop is CASSLAGQGGSEQYF. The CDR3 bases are TGCGCCAGCAGCTTGGCTGGCCAGGGTGGATCCGAGCAGTACTTC.

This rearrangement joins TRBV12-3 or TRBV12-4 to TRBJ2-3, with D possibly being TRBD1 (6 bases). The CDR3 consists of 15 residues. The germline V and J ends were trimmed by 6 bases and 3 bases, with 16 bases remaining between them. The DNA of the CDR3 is TGTGCCAGCAGATACCAGGGGCAGGGGACAGATACGCAGTATTTT. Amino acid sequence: CASRYQGQGTDTQYF.

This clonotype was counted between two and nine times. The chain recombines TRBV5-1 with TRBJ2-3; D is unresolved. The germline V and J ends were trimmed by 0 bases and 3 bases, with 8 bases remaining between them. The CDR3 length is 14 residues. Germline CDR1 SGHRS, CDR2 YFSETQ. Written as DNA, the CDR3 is TGCGCCAGCAGCTTGGCTGGGGTTACAGATACGCAGTATTTT. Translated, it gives CASSLAGVTDTQYF.

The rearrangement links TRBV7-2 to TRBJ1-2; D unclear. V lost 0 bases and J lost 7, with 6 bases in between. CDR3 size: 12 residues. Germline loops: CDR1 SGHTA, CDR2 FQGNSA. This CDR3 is CASSLAGFGYTF. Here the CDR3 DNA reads TGTGCCAGCAGCTTAGCAGGGTTTGGCTACACCTTC.

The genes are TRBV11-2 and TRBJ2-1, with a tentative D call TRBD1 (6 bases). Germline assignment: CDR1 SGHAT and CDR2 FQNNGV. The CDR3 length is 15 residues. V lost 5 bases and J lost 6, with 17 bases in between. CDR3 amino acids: CASSAPDRPGNEQFF. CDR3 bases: TGTGCCAGCAGCGCCCCGGACAGACCTGGCAATGAGCAGTTCTTC.

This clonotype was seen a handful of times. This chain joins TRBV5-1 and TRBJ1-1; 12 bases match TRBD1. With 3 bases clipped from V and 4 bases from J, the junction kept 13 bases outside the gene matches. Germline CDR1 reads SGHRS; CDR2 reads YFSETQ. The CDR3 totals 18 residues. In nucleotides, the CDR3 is TGCGCCAGCAGCTCGGGTGGGGACAGGGGGCGTTTAGGCACTGAAGCTTTCTTT. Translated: CASSSGGDRGRLGTEAFF.

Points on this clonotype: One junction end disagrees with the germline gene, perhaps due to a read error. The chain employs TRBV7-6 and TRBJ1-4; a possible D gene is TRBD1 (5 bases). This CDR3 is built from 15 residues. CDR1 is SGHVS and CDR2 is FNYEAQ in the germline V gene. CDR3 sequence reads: CASSSMGREGEKLSF. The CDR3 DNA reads TGTGCCAGCAGCTCCATGGGCAGGGAAGGTGAAAAACTGTCTTTT.